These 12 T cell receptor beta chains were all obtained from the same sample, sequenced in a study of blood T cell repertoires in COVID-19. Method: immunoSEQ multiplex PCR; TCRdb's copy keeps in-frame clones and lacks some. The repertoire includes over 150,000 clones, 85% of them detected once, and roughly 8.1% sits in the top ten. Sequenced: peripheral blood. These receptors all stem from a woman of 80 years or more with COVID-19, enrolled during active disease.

The chain's CDR3 is CASRHTLAASTDTQYF. The CDR3 DNA reads as TGTGCCAGTAGACACACACTAGCGGCTAGCACAGATACGCAGTATTTT. The chain is built from TRBV19 and TRBJ2-3; 8 nucleotides match TRBD2. J was trimmed by 0 bases and V by 6 bases; bases with no gene match: 8. This CDR3 has 16 residues. From germline, CDR1 is LNHDA and CDR2 SQIVND (reference sequence).

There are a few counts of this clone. CDR3 in amino acids: CASSEVLRGQSQPQHF. DNA for the CDR3: TGTGCCAGCAGTGAAGTTCTCAGGGGGCAAAGTCAGCCCCAGCATTTT. This sequence joins TRBV6-1 and TRBJ1-5, with TRBD1 matching over 8 bases. The V gene's germline CDR1 is MNHNS and CDR2 SASEGT. The CDR3 totals 16 residues. V was pared by 1 base and J by 6 bases, with 8 bases of the junction left unmatched.

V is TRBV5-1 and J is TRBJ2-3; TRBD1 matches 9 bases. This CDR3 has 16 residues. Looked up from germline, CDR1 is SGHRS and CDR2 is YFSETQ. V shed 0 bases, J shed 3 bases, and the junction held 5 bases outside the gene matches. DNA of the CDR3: TGCGCCAGCAGCTTGGGAGGGACAGGGAGGACAGATACGCAGTATTTT. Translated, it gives CASSLGGTGRTDTQYF.

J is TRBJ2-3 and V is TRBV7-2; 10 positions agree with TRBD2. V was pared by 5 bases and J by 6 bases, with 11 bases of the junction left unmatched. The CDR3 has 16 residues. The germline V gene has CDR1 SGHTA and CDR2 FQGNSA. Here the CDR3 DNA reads TGTGCCAGCAGCCTCGGGCTAGCGGGGGCCCGTGATACGCAGTATTTT. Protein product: CASSLGLAGARDTQYF.

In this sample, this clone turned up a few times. The CDR3 bases are TGTGCCAGTAGTATTGGACTAGCGGGGGGTAATGAGCAGTTCTTC. It codes for CASSIGLAGGNEQFF. The genes are TRBV19 and TRBJ2-1, with 14 bases identical to TRBD2. The CDR3 is made up of 15 amino acids. Germline V gene lookup returns CDR1 LNHDA and CDR2 SQIVND (reference sequence). With V trimmed by 3 bases and J by 7 bases, 2 bases remained unmatched.

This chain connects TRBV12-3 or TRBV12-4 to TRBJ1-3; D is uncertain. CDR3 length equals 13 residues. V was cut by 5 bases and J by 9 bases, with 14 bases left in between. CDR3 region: CASSRLPEATIYF. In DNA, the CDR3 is TGTGCCAGCAGTCGTCTTCCCGAGGCCACCATATATTTT.

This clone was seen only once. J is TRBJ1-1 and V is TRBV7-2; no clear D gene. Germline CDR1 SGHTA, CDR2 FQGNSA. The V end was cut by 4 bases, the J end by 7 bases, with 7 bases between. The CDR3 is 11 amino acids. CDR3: CASSSTIEAFF. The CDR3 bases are TGTGCCAGCAGCTCCACTATTGAAGCTTTCTTT.

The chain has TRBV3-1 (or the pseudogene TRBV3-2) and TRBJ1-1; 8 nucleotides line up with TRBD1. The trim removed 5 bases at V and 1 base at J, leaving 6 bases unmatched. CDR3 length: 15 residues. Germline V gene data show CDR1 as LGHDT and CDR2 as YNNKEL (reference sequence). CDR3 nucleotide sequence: TGTGCCAGCAGCACTACAGGGGGTGGGAACACTGAAGCTTTCTTT. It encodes CASSTTGGGNTEAFF.

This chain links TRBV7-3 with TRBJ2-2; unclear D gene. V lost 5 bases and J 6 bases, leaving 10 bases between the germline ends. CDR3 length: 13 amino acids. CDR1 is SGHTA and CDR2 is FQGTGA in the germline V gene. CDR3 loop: CASSRLGSGELFF. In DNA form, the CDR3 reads TGTGCCAGCAGCCGCCTAGGTTCCGGGGAGCTGTTTTTT.

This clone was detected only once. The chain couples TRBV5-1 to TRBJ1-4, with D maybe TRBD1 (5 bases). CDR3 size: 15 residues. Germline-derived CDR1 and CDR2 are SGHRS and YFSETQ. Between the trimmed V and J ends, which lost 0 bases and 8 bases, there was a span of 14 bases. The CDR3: CASSLGAQGGEKLFF. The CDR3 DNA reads TGCGCCAGCAGCTTGGGCGCGCAGGGTGGGGAAAAACTGTTTTTT.

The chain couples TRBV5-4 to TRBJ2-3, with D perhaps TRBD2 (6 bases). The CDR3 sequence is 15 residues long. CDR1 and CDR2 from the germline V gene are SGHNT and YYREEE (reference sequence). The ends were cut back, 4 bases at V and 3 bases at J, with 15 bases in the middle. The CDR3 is CASSADYWGTDTQYF. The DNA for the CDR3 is TGTGCCAGCAGCGCGGACTATTGGGGGACAGATACGCAGTATTTT.

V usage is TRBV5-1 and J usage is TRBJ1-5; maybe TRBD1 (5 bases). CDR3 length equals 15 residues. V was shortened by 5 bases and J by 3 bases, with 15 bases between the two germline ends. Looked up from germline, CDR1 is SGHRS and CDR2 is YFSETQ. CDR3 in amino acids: CASSREGRDNQPQHF. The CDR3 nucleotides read TGCGCCAGCAGTCGGGAGGGCAGGGACAATCAGCCCCAGCATTTT.